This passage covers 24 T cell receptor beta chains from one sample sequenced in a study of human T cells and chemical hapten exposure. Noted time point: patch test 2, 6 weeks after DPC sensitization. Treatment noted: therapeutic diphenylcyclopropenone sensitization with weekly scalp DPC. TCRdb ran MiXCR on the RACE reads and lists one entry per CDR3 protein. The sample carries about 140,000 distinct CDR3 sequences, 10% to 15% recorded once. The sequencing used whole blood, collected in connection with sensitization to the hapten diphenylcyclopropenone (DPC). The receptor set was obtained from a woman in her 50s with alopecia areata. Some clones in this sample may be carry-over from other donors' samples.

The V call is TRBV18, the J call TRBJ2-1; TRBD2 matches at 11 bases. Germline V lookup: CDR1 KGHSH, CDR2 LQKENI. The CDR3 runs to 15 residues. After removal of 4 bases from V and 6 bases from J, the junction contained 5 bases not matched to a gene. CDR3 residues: CASSRVGTSGNEQFF. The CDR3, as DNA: TGTGCCAGCTCACGGGTGGGGACTAGCGGCAATGAGCAGTTCTTC.

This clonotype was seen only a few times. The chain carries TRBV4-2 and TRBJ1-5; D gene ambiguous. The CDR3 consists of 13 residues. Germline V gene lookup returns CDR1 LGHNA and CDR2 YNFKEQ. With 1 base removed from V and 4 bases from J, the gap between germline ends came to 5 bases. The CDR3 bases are TGTGCCAGCAGCCAAGGAGAAAATCAGCCCCAGCATTTT. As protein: CASSQGENQPQHF.

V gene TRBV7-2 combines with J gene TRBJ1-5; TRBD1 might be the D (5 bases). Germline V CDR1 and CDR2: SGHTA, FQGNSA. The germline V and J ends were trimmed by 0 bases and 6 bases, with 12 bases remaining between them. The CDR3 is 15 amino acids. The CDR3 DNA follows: TGTGCCAGCAGCTTAGCGCAAGGGGCCGGTCAGCCCCAGCATTTT. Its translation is CASSLAQGAGQPQHF.

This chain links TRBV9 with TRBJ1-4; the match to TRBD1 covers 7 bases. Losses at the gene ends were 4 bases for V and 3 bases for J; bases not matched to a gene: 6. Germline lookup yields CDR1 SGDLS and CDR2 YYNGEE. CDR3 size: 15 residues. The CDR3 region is CASSLTGAANEKLFF. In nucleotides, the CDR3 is TGTGCCAGCAGCCTAACAGGGGCAGCTAATGAAAAACTGTTTTTT. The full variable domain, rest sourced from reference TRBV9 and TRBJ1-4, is DSGVTQTPKHLITATGQRVTLRCSPRSGDLSVYWYQQSLDQGLQFLIQYYNGEERAKGNILERFSAQQFPDLHSELNLSSLELGDSALYFCASSLTGAANEKLFFGSGTQLSVL.

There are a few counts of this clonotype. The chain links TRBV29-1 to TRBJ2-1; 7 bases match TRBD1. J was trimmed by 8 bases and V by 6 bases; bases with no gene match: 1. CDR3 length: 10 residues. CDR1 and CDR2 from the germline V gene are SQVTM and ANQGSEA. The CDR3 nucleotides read TGCAGCGTAGGGGGCTATGAGCAGTTCTTC. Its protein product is CSVGGYEQFF.

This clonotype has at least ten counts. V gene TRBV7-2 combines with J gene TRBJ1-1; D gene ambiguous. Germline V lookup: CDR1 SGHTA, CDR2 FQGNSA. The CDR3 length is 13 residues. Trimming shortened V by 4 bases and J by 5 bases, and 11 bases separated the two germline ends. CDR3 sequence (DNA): TGTGCCAGCAGCTCTACACGAGGAACTGAAGCTTTCTTT. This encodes CASSSTRGTEAFF.

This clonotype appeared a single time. DNA for the CDR3: TGTGCCAGTAGTATAGGCTTCGGGGGGGCCCAGTACTTC. This sequence encodes CASSIGFGGAQYF. The chain is built from TRBV19 and TRBJ2-5; TRBD2 matches 8 bases. Trimming at V came to 1 base and at J to 9 bases, leaving 4 bases not matched to a gene. Germline-derived CDR1 and CDR2 are LNHDA and SQIVND (reference sequence). The CDR3 is 13 residues long.

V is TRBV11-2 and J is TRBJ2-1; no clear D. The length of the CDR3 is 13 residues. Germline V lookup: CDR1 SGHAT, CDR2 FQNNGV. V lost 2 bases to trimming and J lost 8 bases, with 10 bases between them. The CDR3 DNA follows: TGTGCCAGCAGCTTATATCTTTTCGATGAGCAGTTCTTC. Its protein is CASSLYLFDEQFF.

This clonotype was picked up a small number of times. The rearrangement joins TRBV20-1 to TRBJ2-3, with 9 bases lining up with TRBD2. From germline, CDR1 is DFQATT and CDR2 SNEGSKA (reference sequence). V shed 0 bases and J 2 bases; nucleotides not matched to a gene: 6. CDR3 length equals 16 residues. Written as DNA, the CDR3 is TGCAGTGCTAGAGATAGCGGGACTAGCCTCACAGATACGCAGTATTTT. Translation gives CSARDSGTSLTDTQYF.

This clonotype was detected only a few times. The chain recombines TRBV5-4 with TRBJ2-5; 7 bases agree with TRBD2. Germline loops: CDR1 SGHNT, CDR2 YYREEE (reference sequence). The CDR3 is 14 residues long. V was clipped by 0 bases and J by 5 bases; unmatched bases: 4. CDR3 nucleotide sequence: TGTGCCAGCAGCTTGGCAAGCGGGATCGAGACCCAGTACTTC. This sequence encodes CASSLASGIETQYF.

Written as DNA, the CDR3 is TGTGCCAGCAGTTTAAGGGCAGGGAGGAGTCAGCCCCAGCATTTT. Translated, it gives CASSLRAGRSQPQHF. V and J are TRBV12-3 or TRBV12-4 and TRBJ1-5, with D maybe TRBD1 (5 bases). This CDR3 has 15 residues. The V end was cut by 2 bases, the J end by 6 bases, with 14 bases between.

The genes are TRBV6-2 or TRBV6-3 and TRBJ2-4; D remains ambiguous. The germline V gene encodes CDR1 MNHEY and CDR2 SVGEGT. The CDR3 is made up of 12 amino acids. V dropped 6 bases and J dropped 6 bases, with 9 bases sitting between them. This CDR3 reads CASSNNPNIQYF. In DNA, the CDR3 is TGTGCCAGCAGCAATAACCCAAACATTCAGTACTTC.

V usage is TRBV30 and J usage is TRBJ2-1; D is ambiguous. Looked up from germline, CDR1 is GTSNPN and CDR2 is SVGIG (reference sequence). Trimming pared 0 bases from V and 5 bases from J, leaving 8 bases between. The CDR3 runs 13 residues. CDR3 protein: CAWSVLANNEQFF. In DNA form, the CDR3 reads TGTGCCTGGAGTGTATTGGCGAACAATGAGCAGTTCTTC.

The CDR3: CASSLDPSASGELFF. CDR3 DNA: TGCGCCAGCAGCTTGGATCCCAGCGCTTCCGGGGAGCTGTTTTTT. The chain employs TRBV5-1 and TRBJ2-2, with no clear D. The CDR3 is 15 residues long. The V and J ends lost 0 bases and 6 bases respectively, with 12 bases between them. Germline CDR1 reads SGHRS; CDR2 reads YFSETQ.

The CDR3 reads CSVQDRGNTIYF. The CDR3 DNA reads as TGCAGTGTTCAGGACAGGGGAAACACCATATATTTT. The chain is built from TRBV20-1 and TRBJ1-3, with 7 bases matching TRBD1. V lost 7 bases to trimming and J lost 4 bases; unmatched junction nucleotides: 4. Looked up from germline, CDR1 is DFQATT and CDR2 is SNEGSKA (reference sequence). The CDR3 has 12 residues.

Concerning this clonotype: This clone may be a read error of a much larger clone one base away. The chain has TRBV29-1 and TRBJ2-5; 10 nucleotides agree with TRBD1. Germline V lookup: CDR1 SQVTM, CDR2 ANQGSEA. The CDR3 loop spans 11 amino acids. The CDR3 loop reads CTVGTGEAQYF. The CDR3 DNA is TGCACCGTCGGGACAGGGGAGGCCCAGTACTTC.

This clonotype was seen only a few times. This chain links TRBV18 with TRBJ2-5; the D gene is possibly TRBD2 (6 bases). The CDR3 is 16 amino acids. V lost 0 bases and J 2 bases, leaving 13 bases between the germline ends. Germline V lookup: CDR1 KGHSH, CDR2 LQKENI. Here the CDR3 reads CASSPPGRLVQETQYF. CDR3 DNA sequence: TGTGCCAGCTCACCACCGGGGAGACTAGTTCAAGAGACCCAGTACTTC.

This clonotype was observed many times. This CDR3 reads CASSFPRGGPGELFF. CDR3 nucleotides: TGTGCCAGCAGTTTCCCCCGCGGGGGCCCCGGGGAGCTGTTTTTT. The gene calls are TRBV12-3 or TRBV12-4 and TRBJ2-2; D is possibly TRBD2 (7 bases). Trimming cost V 3 bases and J 6 bases, with 14 bases left between them. The CDR3 extends over 15 amino acids.

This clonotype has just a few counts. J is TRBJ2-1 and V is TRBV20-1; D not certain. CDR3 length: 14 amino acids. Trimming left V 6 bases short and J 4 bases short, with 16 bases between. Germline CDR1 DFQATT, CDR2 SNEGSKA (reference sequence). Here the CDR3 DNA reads TGCAGTGCCGCGATAGGGATCGGATACAATGAGCAGTTCTTC. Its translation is CSAAIGIGYNEQFF.

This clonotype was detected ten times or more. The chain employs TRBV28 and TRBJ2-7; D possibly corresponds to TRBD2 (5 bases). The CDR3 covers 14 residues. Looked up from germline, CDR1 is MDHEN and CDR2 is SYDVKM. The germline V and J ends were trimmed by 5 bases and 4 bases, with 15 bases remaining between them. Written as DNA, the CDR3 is TGTGCCAGCAGTCCGAATCGGACTCCATACGAGCAGTACTTC. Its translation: CASSPNRTPYEQYF.

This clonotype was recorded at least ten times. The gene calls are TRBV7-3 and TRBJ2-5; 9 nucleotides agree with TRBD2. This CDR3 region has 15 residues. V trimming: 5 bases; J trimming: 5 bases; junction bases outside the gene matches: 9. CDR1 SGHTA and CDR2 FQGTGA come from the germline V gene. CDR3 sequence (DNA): TGTGCCAGCAGCAAGATAGCGGGAGTAGATGAGACCCAGTACTTC. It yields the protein CASSKIAGVDETQYF. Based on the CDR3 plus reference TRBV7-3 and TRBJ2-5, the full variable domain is GAGVSQTPSNKVTEKGKYVELRCDPISGHTALYWYRQSLGQGPEFLIYFQGTGAADDSGLPNDRFFAVRPEGSVSTLKIQRTERGDSAVYLCASSKIAGVDETQYFGPGTRLLVL.

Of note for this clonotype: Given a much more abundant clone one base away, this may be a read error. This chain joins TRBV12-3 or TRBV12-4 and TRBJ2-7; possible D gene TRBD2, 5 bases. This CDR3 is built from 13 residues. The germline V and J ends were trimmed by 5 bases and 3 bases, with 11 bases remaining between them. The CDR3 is CASSLGENYEQYF. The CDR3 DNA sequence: TGTGCCAGCAGTCTCGGGGAGAACTACGAGCAGTACTTC.

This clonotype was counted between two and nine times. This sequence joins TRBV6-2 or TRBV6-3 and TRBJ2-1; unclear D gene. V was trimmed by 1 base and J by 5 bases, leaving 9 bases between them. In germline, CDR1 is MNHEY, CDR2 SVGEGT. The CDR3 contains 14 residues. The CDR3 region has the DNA TGTGCCAGCAGTTACTACGGGCGCGACAATGAGCAGTTCTTC. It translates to CASSYYGRDNEQFF.

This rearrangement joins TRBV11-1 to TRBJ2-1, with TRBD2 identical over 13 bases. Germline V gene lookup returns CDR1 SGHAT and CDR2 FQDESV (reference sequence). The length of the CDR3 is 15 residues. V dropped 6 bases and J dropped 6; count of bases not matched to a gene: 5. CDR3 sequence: CASSSGTSGINEQFF. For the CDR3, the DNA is TGTGCCAGCAGTTCCGGGACTAGCGGGATCAATGAGCAGTTCTTC.